The 22 T cell receptor beta chains below all came from one sample that was sequenced in a study of T cells in Graves' hyperthyroidism and ophthalmopathy (dated by TCRdb to between 2018 and 2021). The library was generated by multiplex PCR. The sequencer was an Illumina HiSeq 2000. Amplification of TCR beta CDR3 regions was carried out from RNA transcripts. The first round of RT-PCR for the TCR CDR3 was performed with the HTBI primer set and the Qiagen OneStep RT-PCR kit. The public reads were quality trimmed at Q25 with fastp and then assembled into clones with MiXCR by TCRdb, keeping productive beta chains. Under each unique CDR3 protein, matching rows form one entry showing the most common genes and DNA. Present in this sample are 600,000 or so distinct CDR3 sequences, about 14% of which were seen just once. The ten top clones hold under 15% of the sample. The sequenced material came from blood. The receptor set was obtained from a woman in her fifties or sixties with Graves' ophthalmopathy.

The V and J genes are TRBV6-1 and TRBJ2-2; D possibly corresponds to TRBD2 (6 bases). In germline, CDR1 is MNHNS, CDR2 SASEGT. The CDR3 consists of 10 residues. Trimming removed 4 bases from V and 14 bases from J, with 8 bases in between. CDR3 DNA: TGTGCCAGCAGTGGGAGGGGACTGTTTTTT. This gives the protein CASSGRGLFF.

Regarding this clonotype: At one of its ends the junction is not consistent with the germline gene, which may arise from a read error. The V and J genes are TRBV27 and TRBJ1-1; D gene uncertain. The CDR3 loop spans 15 amino acids. Germline values: CDR1 MNHEY, CDR2 SMNVEV (reference sequence). Here the CDR3 reads CASSPLRQSNTEASF. The CDR3 DNA reads TGTGCCAGCAGTCCCTTACGGCAATCGAACACTGAAGCTTCCTTT.

The sample holds many counts of this clonotype. The chain combines TRBV30 with TRBJ2-7; TRBD2 matches 10 bases. The germline CDR1 and CDR2 sequences are GTSNPN and SVGIG (reference sequence). This CDR3 spans 14 amino acids. V dropped 3 bases and J dropped 4; count of bases not matched to a gene: 6. The CDR3 reads CAWRELAGTYEQYF. As DNA, the CDR3 is TGTGCCTGGAGGGAACTAGCGGGGACATACGAGCAGTACTTC.

This clonotype was observed at least ten times. V and J are TRBV30 and TRBJ1-2, with D perhaps TRBD1 (6 bases). Germline V CDR1 and CDR2: GTSNPN, SVGIG (reference sequence). V was trimmed by 4 bases and J by 6 bases, leaving 15 bases between them. The CDR3 loop spans 13 amino acids. In DNA form, the CDR3 reads TGTGCCTGGAATTCGGCCAGGGGTAATGGCTACACCTTC. Translation: CAWNSARGNGYTF.

The chain carries TRBV28 and TRBJ1-5; D is possibly TRBD1 (5 bases). V was trimmed by 2 bases and J by 6 bases, leaving 8 bases between them. Germline V gene lookup returns CDR1 MDHEN and CDR2 SYDVKM. This CDR3 is built from 13 residues. The CDR3 DNA reads TGTGCCAGCAGTTTACTGAGGGGTCAGCCCCAGCATTTT. It is translated as CASSLLRGQPQHF. The whole variable domain, remainder taken from reference TRBV28 and TRBJ1-5, is DVKVTQSSRYLVKRTGEKVFLECVQDMDHENMFWYRQDPGLGLRLIYFSYDVKMKEKGDIPEGYSVSREKKERFSLILESASTNQTSMYLCASSLLRGQPQHFGDGTRLSIL.

The V and J genes are TRBV10-3 and TRBJ1-4, with D possibly matching TRBD1 (5 bases). Trimming took off 4 bases at V and 7 bases at J, with 10 bases between the two ends. CDR3 length: 13 residues. Per the germline V gene, CDR1 is ENHRY and CDR2 is SYGVKD. The CDR3 bases are TGTGCCATCAGTGTTGGGGGGAGTGAAAAACTGTTTTTT. Encoded protein: CAISVGGSEKLFF.

The J gene is TRBJ1-5, the V gene TRBV7-9; TRBD1 matches 7 bases. The ends lost 3 bases at V and 3 bases at J; junction bases unmatched: 8. The CDR3 consists of 16 residues. Germline CDR1 reads SEHNR; CDR2 reads FQNEAQ (reference sequence). In DNA, the CDR3 is TGTGCCAGCAGCTTCGCTCAGGGGGGGCACAATCAGCCCCAGCATTTT. Translated, it gives CASSFAQGGHNQPQHF.

This clonotype was seen many times. The rearrangement links TRBV12-3 or TRBV12-4 to TRBJ2-7; D possibly corresponds to TRBD2 (6 bases). The CDR3 loop spans 14 amino acids. Trimming left V 5 bases short and J 0 bases short, with 11 bases between. The CDR3 is CASSDSGSSYEQYF. The DNA for the CDR3 is TGTGCCAGCAGTGATAGCGGAAGCTCCTACGAGCAGTACTTC.

The chain has TRBV5-5 and TRBJ1-5; 7 bases map to TRBD1. Losses at the gene ends were 4 bases for V and 0 bases for J; bases not matched to a gene: 7. The CDR3 spans 16 residues. Germline CDR1 and CDR2: SGHKS and YYEKEE (reference sequence). CDR3: CASSAGTAVSNQPQHF. The CDR3 coding sequence is TGTGCCAGCAGCGCGGGGACAGCCGTTAGCAATCAGCCCCAGCATTTT. Full variable domain (rest looked up from reference TRBV5-5 and TRBJ1-5): DAGVTQSPTHLIKTRGQQVTLRCSPISGHKSVSWYQQVLGQGPQFIFQYYEKEERGRGNFPDRFSARQFPNYSSELNVNALLLGDSALYLCASSAGTAVSNQPQHFGDGTRLSIL.

The sample holds many counts of this clonotype. The V call is TRBV4-3, the J call TRBJ2-7; tentatively, D is TRBD2 (6 bases). Trimming stripped 1 base from V and 6 bases from J, with 13 bases between. Per germline, CDR1 LGHNA and CDR2 YSLEER. The CDR3 length is 14 residues. As DNA, the CDR3 is TGCGCCAGCAGCCAAGTGGAGGGTAGGGGCGAGCAGTACTTC. This codes for CASSQVEGRGEQYF.

This clonotype was seen repeatedly, ten times or more. The J gene is TRBJ2-5, the V gene TRBV20-1; 14 positions agree with TRBD2. V was pared by 3 bases and J by 4 bases, with 4 bases of the junction left unmatched. The CDR3 length is 15 residues. CDR1 and CDR2 (germline): DFQATT, SNEGSKA (reference sequence). The DNA for the CDR3 is TGCAGTGCTAGCGGGACTAGCGGGAGTTCAGAGACCCAGTACTTC. Translated: CSASGTSGSSETQYF.

At least ten counts were recorded for this clonotype. J is TRBJ1-2 and V is TRBV5-5; TRBD1 aligns across 11 bases. The trim removed 4 bases at V and 7 bases at J, leaving 15 bases unmatched. Germline CDR1 reads SGHKS; CDR2 reads YYEKEE (reference sequence). This CDR3 has 17 residues. CDR3 region: CASSIGQGALTLSGYTF. CDR3 nucleotide sequence: TGTGCCAGCAGCATCGGACAGGGGGCCCTTACGTTGAGTGGCTACACCTTC.

This clonotype is a singleton in its sample. The chain is built from TRBV11-2 and TRBJ2-5; 11 positions match TRBD2. V dropped 5 bases and J dropped 4; count of bases not matched to a gene: 6. There are 15 residues in the CDR3. CDR1 and CDR2 from the germline V gene are SGHAT and FQNNGV. Written as DNA, the CDR3 is TGTGCCAGCAGCCACCTAGCGGGAGGAGGAGAGACCCAGTACTTC. It is translated as CASSHLAGGGETQYF.

The V and J genes are TRBV6-2 or TRBV6-3 and TRBJ1-5; D is unresolved. Looked up from germline, CDR1 is MNHEY and CDR2 is SVGEGT. Trimming took off 0 bases at V and 6 bases at J, with 3 bases between the two ends. This CDR3 contains 12 residues. CDR3 protein: CASSYSSQPQHF. CDR3 coding DNA: TGTGCCAGCAGTTACTCGAGTCAGCCCCAGCATTTT.

This clonotype was recorded at least ten times. This CDR3 is CSAISGRRGTEAFF. The CDR3 DNA reads TGCAGTGCGATATCGGGACGGAGGGGGACTGAAGCTTTCTTT. The rearrangement links TRBV20-1 to TRBJ1-1; D might be TRBD1 (6 bases). V was clipped by 6 bases and J by 5 bases, with 19 bases between them. The CDR3 runs 14 residues. The germline CDR1 and CDR2 sequences are DFQATT and SNEGSKA (reference sequence).

This clonotype appeared many times. The chain joins TRBV11-2 to TRBJ2-7; D call uncertain. The germline gives CDR1 SGHAT, CDR2 FQNNGV. The CDR3 has 16 residues. V shed 4 bases and J shed 9 bases, with 25 bases lying between them. Here the CDR3 DNA reads TGTGCCAGCAGCTCCCGAGGATTAGCATCCATCAGCGTGCAGTACTTC. This sequence encodes CASSSRGLASISVQYF.

The chain couples TRBV7-8 to TRBJ2-5; possibly TRBD2 for D (6 bases). CDR3 length equals 16 residues. The V gene lost 6 bases and the J gene lost 7 bases, with 24 bases spanning the gap. Looked up from germline, CDR1 is SGHVS and CDR2 is FQNEAQ. CDR3: CASRKWSGRPAVTQYF. The CDR3 DNA reads as TGTGCCAGCAGAAAATGGTCAGGGAGGCCCGCGGTGACCCAGTACTTC.

This clonotype was counted between two and nine times. The gene calls are TRBV4-3 and TRBJ2-7; TRBD1 might be the D (5 bases). The V end lost 5 bases, the J end lost 4 bases, and 15 bases lay between the germline ends. Germline CDR1 and CDR2: LGHNA and YSLEER. The CDR3 spans 14 residues. In DNA, the CDR3 is TGCGCCAGCAGCGACTCTATTACAGGTTACGAGCAGTACTTC. It translates to CASSDSITGYEQYF.

The DNA for the CDR3 is TGTGCCAGCGGCAAGGGGGATACGCAGTATTTT. Encoded protein: CASGKGDTQYF. J is TRBJ2-3 and V is TRBV12-3 or TRBV12-4; a possible D gene is TRBD1 (5 bases). This CDR3 contains 11 residues. Trimming took off 8 bases at V and 6 bases at J, with 9 bases between the two ends.

The rearrangement uses TRBV19 and TRBJ1-5; no firm D call. Between the trimmed V and J ends, which lost 4 bases and 0 bases, there was a span of 16 bases. This CDR3 comprises 17 residues. CDR1 is LNHDA and CDR2 is SQIVND in the germline V gene (reference sequence). CDR3 sequence (DNA): TGTGCCAGTAGTAGCCCCGGGAGTTACTATAGCAATCAGCCCCAGCATTTT. It specifies CASSSPGSYYSNQPQHF.

This clonotype was seen at least ten times. The rearrangement links TRBV15 to TRBJ2-3; 7 bases fit TRBD2. After removal of 1 base from V and 4 bases from J, the junction contained 8 bases not matched to a gene. Germline CDR1 LNHNV, CDR2 YYDKDF (reference sequence). This CDR3 spans 16 amino acids. CDR3 protein: CATSRAGGRGADTQYF. The CDR3 region has the DNA TGTGCCACCAGCAGAGCAGGCGGGAGAGGGGCAGATACGCAGTATTTT.

This clonotype showed up many times. V and J are TRBV5-1 and TRBJ2-7; D might be TRBD1 or TRBD2, each matching 6 bases. V lost 4 bases to trimming and J lost 5 bases, with 19 bases between them. The germline gives CDR1 SGHRS, CDR2 YFSETQ. CDR3 length: 15 residues. The chain's CDR3 is CASSQSPGGRDEQYF. The CDR3, as DNA: TGCGCCAGCAGCCAGAGCCCCGGGGGCAGGGACGAGCAGTACTTC.